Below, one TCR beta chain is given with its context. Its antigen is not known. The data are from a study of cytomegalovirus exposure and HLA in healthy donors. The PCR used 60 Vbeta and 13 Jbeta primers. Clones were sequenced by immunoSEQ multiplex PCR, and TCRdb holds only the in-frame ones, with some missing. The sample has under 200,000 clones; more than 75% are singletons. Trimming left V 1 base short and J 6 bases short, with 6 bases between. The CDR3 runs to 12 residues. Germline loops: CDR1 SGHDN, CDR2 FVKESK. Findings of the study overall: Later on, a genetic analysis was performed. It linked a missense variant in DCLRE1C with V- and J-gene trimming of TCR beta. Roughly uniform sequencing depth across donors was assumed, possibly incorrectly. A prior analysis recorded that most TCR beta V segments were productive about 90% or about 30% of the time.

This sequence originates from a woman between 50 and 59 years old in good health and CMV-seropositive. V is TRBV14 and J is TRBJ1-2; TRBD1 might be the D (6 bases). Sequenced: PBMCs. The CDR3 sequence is CASSQAGDGYTF. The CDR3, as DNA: TGTGCCAGCAGCCAAGCAGGGGATGGCTACACCTTC.